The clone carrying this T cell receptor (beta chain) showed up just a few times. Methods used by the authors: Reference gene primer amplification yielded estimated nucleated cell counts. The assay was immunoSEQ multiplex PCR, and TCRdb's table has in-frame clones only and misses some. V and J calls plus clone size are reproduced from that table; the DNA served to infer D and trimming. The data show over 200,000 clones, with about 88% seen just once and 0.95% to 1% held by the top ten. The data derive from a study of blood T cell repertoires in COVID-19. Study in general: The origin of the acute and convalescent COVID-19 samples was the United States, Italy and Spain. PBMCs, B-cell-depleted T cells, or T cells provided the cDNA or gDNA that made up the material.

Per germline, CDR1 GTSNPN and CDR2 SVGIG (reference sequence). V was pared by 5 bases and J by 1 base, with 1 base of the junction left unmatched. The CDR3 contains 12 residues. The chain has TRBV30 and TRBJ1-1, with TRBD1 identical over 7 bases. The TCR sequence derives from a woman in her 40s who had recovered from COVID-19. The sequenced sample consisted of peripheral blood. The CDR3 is CAWRDRNTEAFF. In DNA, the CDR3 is TGTGCCTGGCGGGACAGGAACACTGAAGCTTTCTTT. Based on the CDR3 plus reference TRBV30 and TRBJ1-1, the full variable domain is SQTIHQWPATLVQPVGSPLSLECTVEGTSNPNLYWYRQAAGRGLQLLFYSVGIGQISSEVPQNLSASRPQDRQFILSSKKLLLSDSGFYLCAWRDRNTEAFFGQGTRLTVV.